This is a list of T cell receptor beta chains from one sample in a study of OX40 agonist ivuxolimab in advanced cancers. The data were produced by immunoSEQ multiplex PCR, yet TCRdb's version contains in-frame clones alone and is incomplete. This repertoire shows roughly 70,000 clones, 88% found once; its top ten account for 0.67%. The sample here was CD4+ or CD8+ T cells sorted from blood, taken in a trial of the OX40 agonist ivuxolimab. These receptors originate from an adult with an advanced solid tumor such as melanoma, head and neck, liver or kidney cancer. Each CDR3 is given with its conserved first and last residue.

v_gene	j_gene	CDR3aa
TRBV15	TRBJ1-2	CATSRADIGYTF
TRBV10-2	TRBJ1-6	CASGESSYNSPLHF
TRBV30	TRBJ2-3	CAWSPLGQGTDTQYF
TRBV11-2	TRBJ2-3	CASSLGGSTDTQYF
TRBV7-9	TRBJ1-3	CASSNLVAGNTIYF
TRBV6-1	TRBJ2-5	CASSVQGETQYF
TRBV5-4	TRBJ2-5	CASSLMGQGVQETQYF
TRBV7-9	TRBJ2-3	CASSFSRGAGTDTQYF
TRBV5-1	TRBJ1-2	CASSPILGGTGGAGGYTF
TRBV30	TRBJ1-2	CAWSVHNTGAGYTF
TRBV1	TRBJ2-1	CTSSSGGRACNEQFF
TRBV14	TRBJ2-3	CASSQKTPAGTSGMDTQYF
TRBV6-1	TRBJ1-5	CASSSRQGGQPQHF
TRBV6-1	TRBJ2-2	CASSVGTGATGELFF
TRBV4-1	TRBJ2-3	CASSRSAGFTDTQYF
TRBV16	TRBJ1-5	CASSSGQVNQPQHF
TRBV19	TRBJ2-7	CASKSDVTYEQYF
TRBV29-1	TRBJ2-2	CSARTSGITGELFF
TRBV7-3	TRBJ2-1	CASSRQRGGYNEQFF
TRBV28	TRBJ2-1	CASSYLAGANEQFF
TRBV6-1	TRBJ2-7	CASGELILSYEQYF
TRBV6-5	TRBJ1-1	CATSRGRGTEAFF
TRBV28	TRBJ2-3	CASTLAFFSSTDTQYF
TRBV18	TRBJ2-6	CASSRTGSSGANVLTF
TRBV7-8	TRBJ2-1	CASSAAQREGHNEQFF
TRBV6-6	TRBJ2-7	CASSSGGSFYEQYF
TRBV6-1	TRBJ1-2	CASSEMTGEAYGYTF
TRBV11-1	TRBJ1-4	CASSSLIRDTANEKLFF
TRBV2	TRBJ2-2	CASSDPAGTGELFF
TRBV7-9	TRBJ2-1	CASSLFRVPENEQFF
TRBV7-9	TRBJ1-2	CASSYSGQGDGYTF
TRBV5-1	TRBJ2-2	CASSALAGGAGELFF
TRBV6-5	TRBJ2-5	CASSYGDSYGETQYF
TRBV6-1	TRBJ1-1	CASTWRGFDEAFF
TRBV5-1	TRBJ1-6	CASSPGQSSYNSPLHF
TRBV6-1	TRBJ1-4	CASWDAVNQEKLFF
TRBV18	TRBJ1-1	CASSPQSLGQRSEAFF
TRBV19	TRBJ2-2	CASSIAGTSGRAGELFF
TRBV19	TRBJ1-5	CASSIDPGQGDNQPQHF
TRBV10-3	TRBJ1-2	CAISYQKQGIDGYTF
TRBV11-2	TRBJ2-3	CASTIRGTSGRSDTQYF
TRBV28	TRBJ2-6	CASSSAGSPRSGANVLTF
TRBV5-1	TRBJ2-1	CASTQQGPHNEQFF
TRBV7-9	TRBJ2-7	CASSWDMSSYEQYF
TRBV11-2	TRBJ2-5	CASSLRETQYF
TRBV4-2	TRBJ2-7	CASSFRDGPVYEQYF
TRBV28	TRBJ1-1	CASSLLAEAFF
TRBV5-5	TRBJ2-7	CASNTIAGGPPYEQYF
TRBV10-2	TRBJ2-5	CASSESLAGALETQYF
TRBV7-9	TRBJ1-1	CASSVLGMNTEAFF
TRBV11-2	TRBJ1-4	CASSLMAGSEKLFF
TRBV4-1	TRBJ1-2	CASSQDTSYGYTF
TRBV7-9	TRBJ1-1	CASRHGTANTEAFF
TRBV7-8	TRBJ1-6	CASSLAAGPYNSPLHF